This T cell receptor beta chain was sequenced in a study of cytomegalovirus exposure and HLA in healthy donors. The PCR used 60 Vbeta and 13 Jbeta primers. This table comes from immunoSEQ multiplex PCR, and its TCRdb copy is limited to in-frame clones, with some not included. Its clone listing holds 65,000 to 85,000 clones. Study outcomes and limitations: Evidence from a later analysis indicated that most CMV-associated TCR beta chains looked HLA-restricted. Later genetic work tied a missense DCLRE1C variant to beta-chain V and J trimming. A later analysis, which compared TCR beta chains of equal frequency, found the HLA-associated ones more clonally expanded. Exclusion as indistinguishable affected some V segments, including TRBV6-2 and TRBV6-3.

Germline CDR1 and CDR2: KGHSH and LQKENI. This CDR3 is built from 15 residues. V was cut by 4 bases and J by 0 bases, with 13 bases left in between. Points on this clone: Antigen specificity is unknown.

This sequence was found in a woman aged 55-75 years in good health and CMV-seronegative. This sequence joins TRBV18 and TRBJ2-7; D is ambiguous. The sample comprised PBMCs. CDR3 sequence (DNA): TGTGCCAGCTCACTAACTGCTACAGCCTCCTACGAGCAGTACTTC. It yields the protein CASSLTATASYEQYF.